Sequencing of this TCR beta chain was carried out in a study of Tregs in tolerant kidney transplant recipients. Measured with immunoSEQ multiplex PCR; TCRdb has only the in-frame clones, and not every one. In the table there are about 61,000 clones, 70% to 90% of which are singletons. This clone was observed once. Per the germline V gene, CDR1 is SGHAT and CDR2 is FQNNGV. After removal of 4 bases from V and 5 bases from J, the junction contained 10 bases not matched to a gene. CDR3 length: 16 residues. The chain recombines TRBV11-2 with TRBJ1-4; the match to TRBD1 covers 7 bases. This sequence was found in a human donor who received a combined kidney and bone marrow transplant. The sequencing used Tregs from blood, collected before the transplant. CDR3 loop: CASSWGQQTLNEKLFF. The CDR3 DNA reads TGTGCCAGCAGCTGGGGACAGCAGACACTAAATGAAAAACTGTTTTTT.